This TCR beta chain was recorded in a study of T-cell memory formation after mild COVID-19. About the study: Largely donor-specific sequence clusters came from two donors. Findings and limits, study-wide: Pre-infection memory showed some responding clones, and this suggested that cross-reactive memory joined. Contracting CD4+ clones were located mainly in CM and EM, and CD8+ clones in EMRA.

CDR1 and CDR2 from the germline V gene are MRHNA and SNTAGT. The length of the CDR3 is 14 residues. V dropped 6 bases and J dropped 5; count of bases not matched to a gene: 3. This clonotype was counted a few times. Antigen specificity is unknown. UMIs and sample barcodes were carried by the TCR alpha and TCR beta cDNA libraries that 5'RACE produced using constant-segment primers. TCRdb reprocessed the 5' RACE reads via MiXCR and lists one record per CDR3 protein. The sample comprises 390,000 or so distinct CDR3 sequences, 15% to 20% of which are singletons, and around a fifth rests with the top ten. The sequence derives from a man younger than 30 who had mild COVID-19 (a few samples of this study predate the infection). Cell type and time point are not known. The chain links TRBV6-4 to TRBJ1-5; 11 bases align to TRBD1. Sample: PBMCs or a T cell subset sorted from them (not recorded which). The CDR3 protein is CASRGQGGHQPQHF. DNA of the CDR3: TGTGCCAGCAGGGGACAGGGGGGCCATCAGCCCCAGCATTTT.